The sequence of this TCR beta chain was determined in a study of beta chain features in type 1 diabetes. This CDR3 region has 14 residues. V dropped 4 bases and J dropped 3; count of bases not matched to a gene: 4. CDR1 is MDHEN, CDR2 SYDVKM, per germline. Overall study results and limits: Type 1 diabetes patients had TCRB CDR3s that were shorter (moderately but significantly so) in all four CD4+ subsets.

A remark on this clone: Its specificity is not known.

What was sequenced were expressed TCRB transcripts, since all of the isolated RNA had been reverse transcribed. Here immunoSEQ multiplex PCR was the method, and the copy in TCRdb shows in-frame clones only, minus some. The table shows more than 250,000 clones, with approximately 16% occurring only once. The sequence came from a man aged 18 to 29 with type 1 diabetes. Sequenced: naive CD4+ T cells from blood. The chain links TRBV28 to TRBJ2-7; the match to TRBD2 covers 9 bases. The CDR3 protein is CASSSSGGIYEQYF. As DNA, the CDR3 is TGTGCCAGCAGTTCAAGCGGGGGGATCTACGAGCAGTACTTC.